This entry lists 8 T cell receptor beta chains sequenced from one sample in a study of shared clonotypes between healthy human individuals. Some clones are missing from TCRdb's copy, which holds only in-frame ones; the method was immunoSEQ multiplex PCR. Of about 380,000 clones detected, roughly 96% appear once; the ten largest clones hold 0.25% to 0.35%. Sample: memory CD8+ T cells sorted from blood. Subset defined: CD45RO+ cells pooled with CCR7-negative TemRA cells. The source is a man aged 25 to 40 in good health.

The V call is TRBV9, the J call TRBJ2-3; 10 bases line up with TRBD1. V was clipped by 0 bases and J by 7 bases; unmatched bases: 2. CDR3 size: 14 residues. Germline V gene data show CDR1 as SGDLS and CDR2 as YYNGEE. In nucleotides, the CDR3 is TGTGCCAGCAGCGTAGGACAGGGGGCGTATACGCAGTATTTT. It yields the protein CASSVGQGAYTQYF.

V gene TRBV6-1 combines with J gene TRBJ2-2; D unclear. Germline CDR1 MNHNS, CDR2 SASEGT. The V gene lost 6 bases and the J gene lost 6 bases, with 14 bases spanning the gap. This CDR3 spans 14 amino acids. The CDR3: CASSIIGPAGELFF. The CDR3 region has the DNA TGTGCCAGCAGCATTATAGGGCCGGCCGGGGAGCTGTTTTTT.

This clone has only one observation. The gene calls are TRBV7-9 and TRBJ1-2; unclear D gene. Germline CDR1 is SEHNR and CDR2 is FQNEAQ (reference sequence). The CDR3 totals 14 residues. The ends were cut back, 5 bases at V and 4 bases at J, with 14 bases in the middle. The CDR3 here is CASSPPLVLYGYTF. CDR3 coding DNA: TGTGCCAGCAGCCCGCCCTTGGTTCTCTATGGCTACACCTTC.

The chain joins TRBV6-1 to TRBJ1-3; D not resolved. Germline V gives CDR1 MNHNS, CDR2 SASEGT. V shed 0 bases and J shed 4 bases, with 10 bases lying between them. The CDR3 covers 15 residues. CDR3 sequence (DNA): TGTGCCAGCAGTGAAGCAAGAACCGGAGGAAACACCATATATTTT. It encodes CASSEARTGGNTIYF.

Here the CDR3 DNA reads TGCAGCGTTGAAGTTTATTACCCTCCCTACAATGAGCAGTTCTTC. Translation: CSVEVYYPPYNEQFF. V usage is TRBV29-1 and J usage is TRBJ2-1, with no clear D. Germline V gene lookup returns CDR1 SQVTM and CDR2 ANQGSEA. V gave up 1 base and J gave up 2 bases, with 12 bases separating them. This CDR3 is built from 15 residues.

The chain uses TRBV2 and TRBJ2-2, with a weak D call TRBD1 (6 bases). Germline CDR1 and CDR2: SNHLY and FYNNEI. The CDR3 covers 16 residues. V was shortened by 0 bases and J by 7 bases, with 15 bases between the two germline ends. In DNA form, the CDR3 reads TGTGCCAGCAGTGAAGCGGGGCAGGGGCAGGGCGGGGAGCTGTTTTTT. Translating gives CASSEAGQGQGGELFF. Full variable domain (missing parts from reference TRBV2 and TRBJ2-2): EPEVTQTPSHQVTQMGQEVILRCVPISNHLYFYWYRQILGQKVEFLVSFYNNEISEKSEIFDDQFSVERPDGSNFTLKIRSTKLEDSAMYFCASSEAGQGQGGELFFGEGSRLTVL.

V is TRBV9 and J is TRBJ2-7; 16 bases fit TRBD2. V trimming: 2 bases; J trimming: 5 bases; junction bases outside the gene matches: 7. CDR1 and CDR2 (germline): SGDLS, YYNGEE. The length of the CDR3 is 17 residues. The CDR3 coding sequence is TGTGCCAGCAGCGTGTCGGGACTAGCGGGAGGGCAGGACGAGCAGTACTTC. This sequence encodes CASSVSGLAGGQDEQYF. Filled out from reference TRBV9 and TRBJ2-7, the complete variable domain reads DSGVTQTPKHLITATGQRVTLRCSPRSGDLSVYWYQQSLDQGLQFLIQYYNGEERAKGNILERFSAQQFPDLHSELNLSSLELGDSALYFCASSVSGLAGGQDEQYFGPGTRLTVT.

The chain employs TRBV7-8 and TRBJ2-1, with D possibly being TRBD2 (6 bases). Germline V CDR1 and CDR2: SGHVS, FQNEAQ. V lost 0 bases and J lost 7, with 10 bases in between. This CDR3 is built from 14 residues. CDR3 sequence: CASSLARRANEQFF. As DNA, the CDR3 is TGTGCCAGCAGCTTAGCCCGGAGGGCAAATGAGCAGTTCTTC.